The 2 T cell receptor beta chains below all came from one sample that was sequenced in a study of cytomegalovirus exposure and HLA in healthy donors. PCR was performed using 60 Vbeta and 13 Jbeta primers. Method: immunoSEQ multiplex PCR; TCRdb's copy keeps in-frame clones and lacks some. The sample has 150,000 to 200,000 clones; about 80% are singletons. Sequencing was performed on PBMCs. The receptors were gathered from a woman in her 30s in good health and CMV-seropositive.

The J gene is TRBJ1-3, the V gene TRBV2, with 7 bases fitting TRBD1. This CDR3 is 13 amino acids long. Germline V gene lookup returns CDR1 SNHLY and CDR2 FYNNEI. V shed 5 bases and J 2 bases; nucleotides not matched to a gene: 0. CDR3 residues: CASSQGAGNTIYF. For the CDR3, the DNA is TGTGCCAGCAGTCAGGGGGCTGGAAACACCATATATTTT.

CDR3 nucleotide sequence: TGTGCCATCAGTGAGCAGGGACTAGCGGATACGCAGTATTTT. The encoded protein is CAISEQGLADTQYF. V gene TRBV10-3 combines with J gene TRBJ2-3, with TRBD2 identical over 10 bases. V lost 2 bases, J lost 6 bases, and 2 bases stayed unmatched. The CDR3 length is 14 residues. Germline V gene data show CDR1 as ENHRY and CDR2 as SYGVKD.